Described below is a single T cell receptor (beta chain) sequence and its context. The antigen is unknown. This specimen includes other DNA sequences encoding the same CDR3. A multiplex PCR was run with 60 Vbeta primers and 13 Jbeta primers. Repertoires were generated with immunoSEQ multiplex PCR, while TCRdb's copy carries only in-frame clones and drops some. The table shows some 110,000 clones, with 65% to 85% occurring only once. The CDR3 runs 16 residues. After removal of 4 bases from V and 3 bases from J, the junction contained 5 bases not matched to a gene. The germline V gene encodes CDR1 MNHEY and CDR2 SMNVEV (reference sequence). The data derive from a study of cytomegalovirus exposure and HLA in healthy donors. Findings and limits, study-wide: Roughly uniform depth of sequencing across donors was assumed in presence/absence analyses. According to a later analysis, donors in an Asian-associated ancestry cluster reportedly had fewer N-insertions than the roughly 720-donor mean.

The rearrangement links TRBV27 to TRBJ2-7, with 14 positions matching TRBD2. The source of this sequence is a male donor in good health and CMV-seronegative. Specimen: PBMCs. The CDR3 DNA reads as TGTGCCAGCAGTTCCCGGACTAGCGGGAGGTTCTACGAGCAGTACTTC. Translating gives CASSSRTSGRFYEQYF.